This TCR beta chain came from a study of OX40 agonist ivuxolimab in advanced cancers. In the study overall: The patients got ivuxolimab, which is an agonistic anti-OX40 (CD134) antibody. At 0.01 to 10 mg/kg, ivuxolimab was administered intravenously to patients every 2 weeks.

Produced via immunoSEQ multiplex PCR; TCRdb's table is partial and in-frame only. Among 80,000 or so clones listed, approximately 94% were seen once. The germline V gene encodes CDR1 WSHSY and CDR2 SAAADI. The V gene lost 5 bases and the J gene lost 4 bases, with 14 bases spanning the gap. The CDR3 totals 14 residues. The gene calls are TRBV10-2 and TRBJ1-2; no clear D. The sequencing here drew on CD4+ or CD8+ T cells sorted from blood, taken in a trial of the OX40 agonist ivuxolimab. This sequence was found in an adult with an advanced solid tumor such as melanoma, head and neck, liver or kidney cancer. In DNA, the CDR3 is TGCGCCAGCAGTTCGACGGGGTACGGCTATGGCTACACCTTC. Translating it yields CASSSTGYGYGYTF.